This T cell receptor beta chain comes out of a study of cytomegalovirus exposure and HLA in healthy donors. Looking at the study overall: Out of 350 to 400 genotyped donors, about 80% belonged to the Caucasian-associated ancestry cluster. Findings of the study overall: For most TCR beta V segments, an earlier analysis put the productive rate at about 87% or about 30% of the time. Presence/absence analysis assumed near-uniform sequencing depth across donors.

A remark on this clone: The antigen is not known.

Primers included in the PCR were 60 Vbeta and 13 Jbeta primers. Here immunoSEQ multiplex PCR was the method, and the copy in TCRdb shows in-frame clones only, minus some. The sample yields more than 95,000 clones, 65% to 90% seen once. The CDR3 runs to 15 residues. The germline gives CDR1 MNHNY, CDR2 SVGAGI (reference sequence). Trimming cost V 5 bases and J 9 bases, with 17 bases left between them. The sequence was collected from a woman in her thirties in good health and CMV-seronegative. V is TRBV6-6 and J is TRBJ1-6; D is perhaps TRBD1 (6 bases). Specimen: PBMCs. The CDR3 coding sequence is TGTGCCAGCAGTCTCGACAGGTGGTCAGGTTCACCCCTCCACTTT. It codes for CASSLDRWSGSPLHF.